These 21 T cell receptor beta chains came from one sample sequenced in a study of T cell repertoires in cytomegalovirus infection. Using its own MiXCR run on the reads, TCRdb lists one record per CDR3 protein. Of nearly 650,000 distinct CDR3 sequences listed, roughly a quarter are singletons. Sample: CD8+ T cells from PBMCs. The origin of the receptors is a human donor in good health (CMV status not recorded). Some clones in this sample may be carry-over from other donors' samples.

The chain carries TRBV29-1 and TRBJ2-7, with D possibly TRBD2 on 5 matching bases. The V and J ends lost 1 base and 6 bases respectively, with 16 bases between them. This CDR3 is built from 14 residues. Germline V CDR1 and CDR2: SQVTM, ANQGSEA. The CDR3 DNA sequence: TGCAGCGTTGAAGGAACGAGGGTCAAAGGCGAGCAGTACGTC. Translated: CSVEGTRVKGEQYV.

The V gene is TRBV4-1, the J gene TRBJ2-1, with D perhaps matching TRBD2 (5 bases). The CDR3 loop spans 13 amino acids. Looked up from germline, CDR1 is MGHRA and CDR2 is YSYEKL. V was pared by 0 bases and J by 9 bases, with 9 bases between. CDR3 in DNA: TGCGCCAGCAGCCAAGATGGGAGCGTTGAGCAGTTCTTC. It codes for CASSQDGSVEQFF.

Written as DNA, the CDR3 is TGTGCCAGCAGCCAAGATTTAGCGGGGGTCTTAGATACGCAGTATTTT. It encodes CASSQDLAGVLDTQYF. The rearrangement links TRBV14 to TRBJ2-3; 9 bases fit TRBD2. Per the germline V gene, CDR1 is SGHDN and CDR2 is FVKESK. The CDR3 consists of 16 residues. Germline trimming cut 0 bases from V and 5 bases from J; bases unmatched to any gene: 6.

The J gene is TRBJ1-1, the V gene TRBV11-2; 7 positions agree with TRBD1. In germline, CDR1 is SGHAT, CDR2 FQNNGV. With V trimmed by 6 bases and J by 4 bases, 5 bases remained unmatched. CDR3 length equals 13 residues. The CDR3 region has the DNA TGTGCCAGCAGGCGCGGGACAGCCACTGAAGCTTTCTTT. Translating it yields CASRRGTATEAFF.

This clonotype was detected only a few times. V gene TRBV6-2 or TRBV6-3 combines with J gene TRBJ2-1; 9 bases match TRBD2. The V gene's germline CDR1 is MNHEY and CDR2 SVGEGT. Losses at the gene ends were 0 bases for V and 9 bases for J; bases not matched to a gene: 9. The CDR3 covers 16 residues. This CDR3 is CASSYSRERGEVEQFF. The CDR3 region has the DNA TGTGCCAGCAGTTACTCGAGAGAGCGGGGGGAGGTTGAGCAGTTCTTC.

CDR3 sequence reads: CASGDGENEKLFF. In DNA, the CDR3 is TGTGCCAGCGGCGACGGAGAGAATGAAAAACTGTTTTTT. This sequence joins TRBV7-9 and TRBJ1-4; D ambiguous. V lost 8 bases and J lost 5, with 12 bases in between. Germline assignment: CDR1 SEHNR and CDR2 FQNEAQ (reference sequence). The CDR3 has 13 residues.

This clonotype was recorded at least ten times. The J gene is TRBJ2-7, the V gene TRBV7-3, with D possibly TRBD1 on 6 matching bases. CDR1 and CDR2 from the germline V gene are SGHTA and FQGTGA. The CDR3 is 15 residues long. The germline V and J ends were trimmed by 7 bases and 5 bases, with 21 bases remaining between them. CDR3 region: CASTSPLQGYNEQYV. For the CDR3, the DNA is TGTGCCAGCACATCCCCCCTGCAGGGGTATAACGAGCAGTACGTC.

Here the CDR3 reads CAISELDYGYTF. The DNA of the CDR3 is TGTGCCATCAGTGAATTAGACTATGGCTACACCTTC. This chain uses TRBV10-3 with TRBJ1-2; no firm D call. Germline V gives CDR1 ENHRY, CDR2 SYGVKD. V lost 3 bases and J lost 3, with 5 bases in between. CDR3 length equals 12 residues.

The chain links TRBV20-1 to TRBJ2-1; perhaps TRBD1 as D (6 bases). This CDR3 has 13 residues. Germline lookup yields CDR1 DFQATT and CDR2 SNEGSKA (reference sequence). Trimming removed 3 bases at V and 5 bases at J, with 11 bases between. CDR3 DNA sequence: TGCAGTGCTAGGCCTGGGACACACAATGAGCAGTTCTTC. This encodes CSARPGTHNEQFF.

The V and J genes are TRBV6-5 and TRBJ2-5, with TRBD2 matching over 8 bases. After removal of 0 bases from V and 9 bases from J, the junction contained 9 bases not matched to a gene. The CDR3 runs 15 residues. Germline CDR1 is MNHEY and CDR2 is SVGAGI. The CDR3 reads CASSYSNGGGTAQYF. CDR3 coding DNA: TGTGCCAGCAGTTACTCGAACGGCGGGGGGACCGCCCAGTACTTC.

There are a few counts of this clonotype. This chain connects TRBV4-3 to TRBJ2-5, with 12 nucleotides matching TRBD2. There are 17 residues in the CDR3. Germline-derived CDR1 and CDR2 are LGHNA and YSLEER. V lost 1 base to trimming and J lost 4 bases; unmatched junction nucleotides: 7. The CDR3 region is CASSQGRLAGGRETQYF. In DNA form, the CDR3 reads TGCGCCAGCAGCCAAGGGCGGCTAGCGGGGGGGCGAGAGACCCAGTACTTC.

This clonotype has more than one count but fewer than ten. The chain has TRBV12-3 or TRBV12-4 and TRBJ2-7; unclear D gene. The CDR3 totals 12 residues. V shed 2 bases and J shed 6 bases, with 8 bases lying between them. CDR3 in DNA: TGTGCCAGCAGTTTAAATTCCCTCGAGCAGTACTTC. This gives the protein CASSLNSLEQYF.

This clonotype was counted between two and nine times. This sequence joins TRBV6-1 and TRBJ1-6; 8 nucleotides align to TRBD1. Trimming cost V 5 bases and J 9 bases; bases outside gene matches: 3. Germline lookup yields CDR1 MNHNS and CDR2 SASEGT. The CDR3 has 13 residues. CDR3 sequence: CASSPDRASPLHF. For the CDR3, the DNA is TGTGCCAGCAGTCCGGACAGGGCTTCACCCCTCCACTTT.

J is TRBJ2-2 and V is TRBV4-1, with 10 positions matching TRBD1. CDR1 MGHRA and CDR2 YSYEKL come from the germline V gene. The CDR3 runs 16 residues. The trim removed 1 base at V and 5 bases at J, leaving 4 bases unmatched. The CDR3: CASSQGTGGPTGELFF. The CDR3 coding sequence is TGCGCCAGCAGCCAAGGGACAGGGGGGCCGACCGGGGAGCTGTTTTTT.

There are a few counts of this clonotype. One junction end disagrees with the germline gene, perhaps due to a read error. The V gene is TRBV25-1, the J gene TRBJ2-2, with D hard to call. Germline values: CDR1 MGHDK, CDR2 SYGVNS. The length of the CDR3 is 14 residues. CDR3 in amino acids: CVSSDKAGTGELFF. CDR3 in DNA: TGTGTCAGCAGTGATAAAGCTGGGACCGGGGAGCTGTTTTTT.

Details on this clonotype: The junction shows a germline mismatch at one end, possibly a read error. The chain recombines TRBV25-1 with TRBJ1-4, with a weak D call TRBD1 (6 bases). The germline V gene has CDR1 MGHDK and CDR2 SYGVNS. This CDR3 comprises 15 residues. The CDR3 spells CVSSDGTGWNEKLFF. The CDR3, as DNA: TGTGTCAGCAGTGATGGAACAGGGTGGAATGAAAAACTGTTTTTT.

The V and J genes are TRBV15 and TRBJ1-2; TRBD1 aligns across 7 bases. Germline V gene data show CDR1 as LNHNV and CDR2 as YYDKDF (reference sequence). With V trimmed by 9 bases and J by 8 bases, 18 bases remained unmatched. This CDR3 comprises 15 residues. The CDR3 is CATWDRGDIPRGYTF. CDR3 nucleotide sequence: TGTGCCACATGGGACAGAGGAGATATCCCTCGGGGCTACACCTTC.

In its sample, this clonotype was seen a few times. V and J are TRBV28 and TRBJ1-3; D is undetermined. Trimming left V 2 bases short and J 0 bases short, with 14 bases between. The CDR3 spans 17 residues. Per germline, CDR1 MDHEN and CDR2 SYDVKM. CDR3 DNA: TGTGCCAGCAGTTTAGTGATGGGGAGGAGCTCTGGAAACACCATATATTTT. Its translation is CASSLVMGRSSGNTIYF.

This clonotype was counted a few times. The gene calls are TRBV12-3 or TRBV12-4 and TRBJ2-7; 8 bases align to TRBD1. The junction had 6 bases not matched to a gene; V was cut back by 6 bases and J by 2 bases. This CDR3 region has 14 residues. The CDR3 region has the DNA TGTGCCAGCAGGGGGACAGGCGAACCCTACGAGCAGTACTTC. Translation gives CASRGTGEPYEQYF.

This clonotype was detected only a few times. V usage is TRBV28 and J usage is TRBJ1-2, with a weak D call TRBD1 (5 bases). Per the germline V gene, CDR1 is MDHEN and CDR2 is SYDVKM. This CDR3 has 11 amino acids. CDR3 coding DNA: TGTGCTGTTTGGGGGTCCTATGGCTACACCTTC. Residues: CAVWGSYGYTF.

This clonotype showed up just a few times. The V gene is TRBV7-9, the J gene TRBJ2-5; D is possibly TRBD1 (6 bases). The germline CDR1 and CDR2 sequences are SEHNR and FQNEAQ (reference sequence). The CDR3 extends over 12 amino acids. The ends were cut back, 6 bases at V and 3 bases at J, with 8 bases in the middle. In DNA form, the CDR3 reads TGTGCCAGCAGAGAGGGGGAAGAGACCCAGTACTTC. This encodes CASREGEETQYF.